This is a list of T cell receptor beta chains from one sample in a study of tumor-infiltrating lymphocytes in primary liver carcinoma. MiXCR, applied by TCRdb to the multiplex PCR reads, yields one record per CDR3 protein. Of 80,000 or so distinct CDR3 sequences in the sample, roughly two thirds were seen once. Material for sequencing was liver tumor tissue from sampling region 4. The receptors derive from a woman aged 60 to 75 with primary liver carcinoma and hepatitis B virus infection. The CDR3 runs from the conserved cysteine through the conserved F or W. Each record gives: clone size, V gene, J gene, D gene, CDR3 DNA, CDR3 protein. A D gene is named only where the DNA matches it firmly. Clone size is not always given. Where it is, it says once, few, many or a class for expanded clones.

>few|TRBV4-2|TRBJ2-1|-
TGTGCCAGCAGCCAAGGGGAGACAGACTGTAATGAGCAGTTCTTC
CASSQGETDCNEQFF
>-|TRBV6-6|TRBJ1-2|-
TGTCCTAGCATCACGGGGCAGGGGTTCGGCTATGGCTACACCTTC
CPSITGQGFGYGYTF
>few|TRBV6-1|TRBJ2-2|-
TGTGCCAGCAGCCATCTAACGGGAATTAACACCGGGGAGCTGTTTTTT
CASSHLTGINTGELFF
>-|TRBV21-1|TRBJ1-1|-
TGTGCCAGCAGGGACAGGGAACAAGCTTTCTTT
CASRDREQAFF
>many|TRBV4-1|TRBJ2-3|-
TGCGCCAGCAGCCCCATCGCGGGAAACCTCCCCCGGCGGACAGATACGCAGTATTTT
CASSPIAGNLPRRTDTQYF
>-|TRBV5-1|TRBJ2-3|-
TGCGCCAGCAGCTTATCCGGACAGACTAACACAGATATGCAGTATTTT
CASSLSGQTNTDMQYF
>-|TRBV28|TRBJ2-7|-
TGTGCCAGCAGCATAGACAGAAACGATCAGTACTTC
CASSIDRNDQYF
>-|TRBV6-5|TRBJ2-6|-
TGTGCCAGCAGTTACGCGGGGGACAACATCTATGGGGCCAACGTCCTGACTTTC
CASSYAGDNIYGANVLTF
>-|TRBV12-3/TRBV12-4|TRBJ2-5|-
TGTGCCAGCAGAGAAAAGGGTCGAGAGACCCAGTACTTC
CASREKGRETQYF
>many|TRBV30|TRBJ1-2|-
TGTGCCTGGAGTAGGGAGGGGTACTATGGCTACACCTTC
CAWSREGYYGYTF
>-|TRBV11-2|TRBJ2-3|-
TGTGCCTTCAGCCCCTGGGCGAATACGCAGTATTTT
CAFSPWANTQYF
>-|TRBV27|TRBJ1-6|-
TGTGCCAGCACCCGAGCGCCCGAGAATTCACCCCTCCACTTT
CASTRAPENSPLHF
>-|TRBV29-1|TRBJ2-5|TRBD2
TGCAGCGTTGTCAAGCGGGATTCCCAGGAGACCCAGTACTTC
CSVVKRDSQETQYF